This entry describes one T cell receptor (beta chain). Its antigen is not known. V dropped 1 base and J dropped 0 bases, with 7 bases sitting between them. This CDR3 is 14 amino acids long. The germline V gene encodes CDR1 SGDLS and CDR2 YYNGEE. This record belongs to a study of cytomegalovirus exposure and HLA in healthy donors. Study context: Prior work identified 120 million or so unique TCR beta sequences in roughly 180 million T cells. Whole-study findings and limits: A later analysis linked a missense DCLRE1C variant to TCR beta V- and J-gene trimming. Later analysis showed TCR association rates varying by HLA locus, highest for DRB1 and lowest for HLA-C.

Primers: 60 Vbeta forward and 13 Jbeta reverse. TCRdb keeps only in-frame clones here, not all; method: immunoSEQ multiplex PCR. The sample totals 25,000 to 30,000 clones. V usage is TRBV9 and J usage is TRBJ1-1; D is perhaps TRBD1 (5 bases). The sample comprised PBMCs. This sequence was found in a man aged 30 to 45 in good health and CMV-seronegative. This CDR3 is CASSVTGMNTEAFF. In DNA form, the CDR3 reads TGTGCCAGCAGCGTAACAGGCATGAACACTGAAGCTTTCTTT. The full variable domain, its missing parts supplied by reference TRBV9 and TRBJ1-1, is DSGVTQTPKHLITATGQRVTLRCSPRSGDLSVYWYQQSLDQGLQFLIQYYNGEERAKGNILERFSAQQFPDLHSELNLSSLELGDSALYFCASSVTGMNTEAFFGQGTRLTVV.